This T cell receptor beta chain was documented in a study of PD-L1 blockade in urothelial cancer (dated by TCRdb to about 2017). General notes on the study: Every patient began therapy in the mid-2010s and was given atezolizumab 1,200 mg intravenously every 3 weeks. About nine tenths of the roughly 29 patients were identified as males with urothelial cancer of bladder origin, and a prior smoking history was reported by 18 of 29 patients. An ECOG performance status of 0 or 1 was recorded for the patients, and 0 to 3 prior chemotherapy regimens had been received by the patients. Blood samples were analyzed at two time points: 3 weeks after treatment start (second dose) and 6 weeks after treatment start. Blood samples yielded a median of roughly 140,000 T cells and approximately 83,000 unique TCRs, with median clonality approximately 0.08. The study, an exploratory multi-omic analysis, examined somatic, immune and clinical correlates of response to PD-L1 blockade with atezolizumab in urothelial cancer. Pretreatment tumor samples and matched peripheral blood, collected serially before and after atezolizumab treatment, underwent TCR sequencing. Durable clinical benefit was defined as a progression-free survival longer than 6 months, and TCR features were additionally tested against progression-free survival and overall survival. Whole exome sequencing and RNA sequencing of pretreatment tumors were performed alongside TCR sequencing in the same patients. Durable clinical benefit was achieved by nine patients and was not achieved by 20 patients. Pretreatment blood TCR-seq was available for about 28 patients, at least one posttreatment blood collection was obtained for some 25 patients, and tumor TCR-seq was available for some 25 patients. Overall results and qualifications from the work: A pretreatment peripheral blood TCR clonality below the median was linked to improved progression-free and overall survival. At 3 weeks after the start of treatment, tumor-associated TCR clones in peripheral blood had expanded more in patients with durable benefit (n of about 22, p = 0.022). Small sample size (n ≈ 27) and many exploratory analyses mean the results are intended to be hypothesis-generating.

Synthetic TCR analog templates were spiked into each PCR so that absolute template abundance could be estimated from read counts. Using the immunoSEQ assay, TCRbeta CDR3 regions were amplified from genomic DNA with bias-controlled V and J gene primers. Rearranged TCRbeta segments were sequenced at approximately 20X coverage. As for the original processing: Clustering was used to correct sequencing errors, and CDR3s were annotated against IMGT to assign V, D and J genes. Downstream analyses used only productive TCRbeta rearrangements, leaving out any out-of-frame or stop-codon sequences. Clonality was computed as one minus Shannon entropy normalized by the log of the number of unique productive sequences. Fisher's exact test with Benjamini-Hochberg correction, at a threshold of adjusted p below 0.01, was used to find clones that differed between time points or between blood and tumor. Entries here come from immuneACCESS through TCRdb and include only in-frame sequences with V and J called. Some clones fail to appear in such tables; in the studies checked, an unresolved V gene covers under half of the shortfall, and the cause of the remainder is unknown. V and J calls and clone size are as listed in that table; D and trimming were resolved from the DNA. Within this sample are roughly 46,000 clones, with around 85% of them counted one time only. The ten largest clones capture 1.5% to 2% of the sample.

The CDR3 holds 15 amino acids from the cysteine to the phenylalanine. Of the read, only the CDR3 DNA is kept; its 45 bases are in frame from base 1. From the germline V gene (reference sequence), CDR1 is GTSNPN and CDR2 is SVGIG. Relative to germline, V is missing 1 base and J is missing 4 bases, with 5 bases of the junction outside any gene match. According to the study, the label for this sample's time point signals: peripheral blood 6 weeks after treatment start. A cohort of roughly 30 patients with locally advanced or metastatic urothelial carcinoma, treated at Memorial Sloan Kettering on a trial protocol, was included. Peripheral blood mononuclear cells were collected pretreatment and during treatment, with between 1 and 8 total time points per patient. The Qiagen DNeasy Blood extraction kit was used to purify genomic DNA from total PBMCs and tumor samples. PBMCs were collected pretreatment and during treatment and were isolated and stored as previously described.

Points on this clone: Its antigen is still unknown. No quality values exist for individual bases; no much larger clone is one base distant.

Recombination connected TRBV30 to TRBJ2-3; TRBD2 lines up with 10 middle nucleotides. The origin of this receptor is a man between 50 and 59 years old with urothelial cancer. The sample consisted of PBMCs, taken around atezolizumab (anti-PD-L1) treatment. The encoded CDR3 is CAWSALAGASDTQYF. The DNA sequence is TGTGCCTGGAGTGCCCTAGCGGGAGCTTCAGATACGCAGTATTTT.